One and the same sample provided the 2 T cell receptor beta chains below, sequenced in a study of T cell changes during pregnancy in multiple sclerosis. The assay was immunoSEQ multiplex PCR, and TCRdb's table has in-frame clones only and misses some. The sample includes about 49,000 clones, around 94% seen only once; the top ten take around 5.5%. Sequenced material: CD8+ T cells from peripheral blood mononuclear cells, taken before pregnancy. These receptors all come from a female donor with multiple sclerosis, enrolled in a pregnancy study.

The chain uses TRBV5-1 and TRBJ1-3; TRBD1 is a possible D gene (6 bases). The CDR3 covers 16 residues. Germline assignment: CDR1 SGHRS and CDR2 YFSETQ. Trimming shortened V by 0 bases and J by 6 bases, and 16 bases separated the two germline ends. For the CDR3, the DNA is TGCGCCAGCAGCTTGGGACCCGACAGGCCCGTAAACACCATATATTTT. Translated: CASSLGPDRPVNTIYF.

V gene TRBV18 combines with J gene TRBJ2-7; 12 positions match TRBD2. V shed 6 bases, J shed 7 bases, and the junction held 10 bases outside the gene matches. The CDR3 sequence is 15 residues long. Germline loops: CDR1 KGHSH, CDR2 LQKENI. The CDR3 protein is CASSPSGRAPREQYF. The CDR3 coding sequence is TGTGCCAGCTCTCCTAGCGGGAGGGCCCCACGGGAGCAGTACTTC. Complete variable domain (other parts from reference TRBV18 and TRBJ2-7): NAGVMQNPRHLVRRRGQEARLRCSPMKGHSHVYWYRQLPEEGLKFMVYLQKENIIDESGMPKERFSAEFPKEGPSILRIQQVVRGDSAAYFCASSPSGRAPREQYFGPGTRLTVT.